This T cell receptor beta chain was sequenced in a study of OX40 agonist ivuxolimab in advanced cancers. Overall study context: With ivuxolimab, an agonistic anti-OX40 (CD134) antibody, patients were treated. A male proportion of about 84% was recorded, with mean age 60 years and range 23 to 79.

Patients had blood sampled at baseline and again on cycle 4 day 1 and cycle 7 day 1. The data were produced by immunoSEQ multiplex PCR, yet TCRdb's version contains in-frame clones alone and is incomplete. The profile shows about 110,000 clones, approximately 90% of them singletons. With regard to this clone: The antigen remains unidentified.

The V gene lost 6 bases and the J gene lost 0 bases, with 12 bases spanning the gap. CDR1 LNHDA and CDR2 SQIVND come from the germline V gene (reference sequence). CDR3 length equals 15 residues. Study-wide results and limits: What antigens the expanded peripheral T cells recognized was never established.

The sample here was CD4+ or CD8+ T cells sorted from blood, taken in a trial of the OX40 agonist ivuxolimab. The chain uses TRBV19 and TRBJ1-3; D uncertain. This sequence was found in an adult with an advanced solid tumor such as melanoma, head and neck, liver or kidney cancer. CDR3 nucleotide sequence: TGTGCCAGTAGACCTGCGGCAGACTCTGGAAACACCATATATTTT. Its protein product is CASRPAADSGNTIYF.